The source of this T cell receptor (beta chain) is a study of blood T cell repertoires in COVID-19. The protocol was immunoSEQ multiplex PCR, while the TCRdb copy is restricted to in-frame clones and leaves out a portion. The repertoire holds 200,000 to 250,000 clones, with over 80% as singletons. The Seattle patients, enrolled during active infection, were followed longitudinally. The J segment lost 7 bases and the V segment lost 4 bases, leaving 8 bases of the junction unmatched. Germline V gene sequence: CDR1 SGHDT, CDR2 YYEEEE. The CDR3 spans 16 residues. Sequenced input: peripheral blood. This clonotype was sampled from a man aged 25 to 40 with COVID-19, enrolled during active disease. This chain uses TRBV5-6 with TRBJ2-2; 12 nucleotides line up with TRBD1. The CDR3 here is CASSPGTGGAVGELFF. The CDR3 region has the DNA TGTGCCAGCAGCCCCGGGACAGGGGGCGCAGTCGGGGAGCTGTTTTTT. The variable domain in full, with the rest retrieved from reference TRBV5-6 and TRBJ2-2, is DAGVTQSPTHLIKTRGQQVTLRCSPKSGHDTVSWYQQALGQGPQFIFQYYEEEERQRGNFPDRFSGHQFPNYSSELNVNALLLGDSALYLCASSPGTGGAVGELFFGEGSRLTVL.